These 16 T cell receptor beta chains were sequenced from one sample in a study of Tregs in tolerant kidney transplant recipients. Related graft donors supplied nonmyeloablative bone marrow transplants, and mixed chimerism was transient. Some clones are missing from TCRdb's copy, which holds only in-frame ones; the method was immunoSEQ multiplex PCR. The sample has approximately 90,000 clones, over 85% seen once. Sequenced here: CD4+ T cells from blood (PBMCs), sampled 12 months after the transplant. These receptor sequences come from a human patient who received a combined kidney and bone marrow transplant. These T cells may partly come from the graft donor.

This clone has only one observation. V usage is TRBV7-2 and J usage is TRBJ1-5, with a weak D call TRBD1 (5 bases). The germline CDR1 and CDR2 sequences are SGHTA and FQGNSA. With 6 bases removed from V and 6 bases from J, the gap between germline ends came to 18 bases. This CDR3 is 15 amino acids long. CDR3 nucleotide sequence: TGTGCCAGCAGTCTTAGATCAGGGAGGGGTCAGCCCCAGCATTTT. Protein: CASSLRSGRGQPQHF.

The rearrangement links TRBV18 to TRBJ1-2; 8 nucleotides align to TRBD1. Losses at the gene ends were 5 bases for V and 4 bases for J; bases not matched to a gene: 9. Germline CDR1 is KGHSH and CDR2 is LQKENI. The CDR3 has 15 amino acids. CDR3 sequence: CASSSGQGGGYGYTF. DNA of the CDR3: TGTGCCAGCTCATCCGGACAGGGAGGTGGCTATGGCTACACCTTC.

V is TRBV10-2 and J is TRBJ2-2, with a possible D match to TRBD2 (7 bases). CDR3 length equals 16 residues. The germline CDR1 and CDR2 sequences are WSHSY and SAAADI. Trimming left V 2 bases short and J 3 bases short, with 13 bases between. Here the CDR3 DNA reads TGCGCCAGCAGTGAGGGTGGGGGGGCGGACACCGGGGAGCTGTTTTTT. It yields the protein CASSEGGGADTGELFF.

The chain joins TRBV10-3 to TRBJ2-1; TRBD1 matches at 8 bases. The CDR3 is 11 amino acids. In germline, CDR1 is ENHRY, CDR2 SYGVKD. J was trimmed by 9 bases and V by 7 bases; bases with no gene match: 2. The CDR3 DNA follows: TGTGCCATCACAGGGGGCGGTGAGCAGTTCTTC. This gives the protein CAITGGGEQFF.

The chain carries TRBV5-3 and TRBJ1-1; no firm D call. TRBV5-3 is given ORF status, its function remaining uncertain. Trimming took 7 bases from V and 4 from J, leaving 14 bases between them. The CDR3 length is 13 residues. CDR3 in amino acids: CARDWGGSTEAFF. CDR3 bases: TGTGCCAGAGATTGGGGAGGGAGCACTGAAGCTTTCTTT.

This chain connects TRBV14 to TRBJ2-5; 9 bases are shared with TRBD2. Germline V gene sequence: CDR1 SGHDN, CDR2 FVKESK. There are 16 residues in the CDR3. J was trimmed by 7 bases and V by 1 base; bases with no gene match: 10. This chain's CDR3 is CASSQGAGGLIGTQYF. The CDR3 DNA follows: TGTGCCAGCAGCCAAGGAGCGGGGGGCCTGATCGGGACCCAGTACTTC.

This sequence joins TRBV9 and TRBJ2-1; 7 bases fit TRBD2. V was clipped by 0 bases and J by 6 bases; unmatched bases: 15. Germline lookup yields CDR1 SGDLS and CDR2 YYNGEE. This CDR3 contains 18 residues. CDR3 loop: CASSVGGGTIISSNEQFF. CDR3 nucleotides: TGTGCCAGCAGCGTAGGGGGTGGGACTATTATCTCAAGCAATGAGCAGTTCTTC.

The CDR3 sequence is CASSLRDTQYF. The CDR3 DNA reads as TGTGCCAGCAGCTTGCGAGATACGCAGTATTTT. The V call is TRBV5-4, the J call TRBJ2-3; unclear D gene. CDR1 is SGHNT and CDR2 is YYREEE in the germline V gene (reference sequence). CDR3 size: 11 residues. The V end was cut by 1 base, the J end by 5 bases, with 2 bases between.

This chain links TRBV11-2 with TRBJ2-5, with a tentative D call TRBD1 (5 bases). The V end was cut by 3 bases, the J end by 7 bases, with 12 bases between. CDR3 length: 13 amino acids. Germline V gene lookup returns CDR1 SGHAT and CDR2 FQNNGV. The CDR3 here is CASSFKGPWTQYF. The DNA for the CDR3 is TGTGCCAGCAGCTTTAAGGGGCCTTGGACCCAGTACTTC.

The rearrangement joins TRBV6-5 to TRBJ1-1; a weak D match, TRBD1 (5 bases). V gave up 0 bases and J gave up 5 bases, with 10 bases separating them. Germline assignment: CDR1 MNHEY and CDR2 SVGAGI. The CDR3 runs to 14 residues. The CDR3 protein is CASSYSWGETEAFF. In DNA form, the CDR3 reads TGTGCCAGCAGTTACTCGTGGGGGGAGACTGAAGCTTTCTTT.

The V call is TRBV5-6, the J call TRBJ2-3; 8 bases agree with TRBD2. In germline, CDR1 is SGHDT, CDR2 YYEEEE. The CDR3 sequence is 14 residues long. Trimming removed 3 bases from V and 7 bases from J; junction bases left unmatched: 7. The CDR3 DNA reads as TGTGCCAGCAGCTGGCCCCGCGGGGGGTATACGCAGTATTTT. This translates into CASSWPRGGYTQYF. The full variable domain, rest sourced from reference TRBV5-6 and TRBJ2-3, is DAGVTQSPTHLIKTRGQQVTLRCSPKSGHDTVSWYQQALGQGPQFIFQYYEEEERQRGNFPDRFSGHQFPNYSSELNVNALLLGDSALYLCASSWPRGGYTQYFGPGTRLTVL.

CDR3 protein: CASRMTSGGRTYEQYF. CDR3 coding DNA: TGTGCCAGCAGGATGACTAGCGGGGGCCGAACCTACGAGCAGTACTTC. The rearrangement links TRBV27 to TRBJ2-7; 12 positions agree with TRBD2. Looked up from germline, CDR1 is MNHEY and CDR2 is SMNVEV (reference sequence). The length of the CDR3 is 16 residues. V shed 6 bases and J 2 bases; nucleotides not matched to a gene: 8.

The rearrangement uses TRBV19 and TRBJ1-1; D possibly corresponds to TRBD1 (5 bases). Germline CDR1 and CDR2: LNHDA and SQIVND (reference sequence). With 1 base removed from V and 2 bases from J, the gap between germline ends came to 11 bases. The CDR3 is 15 amino acids. The CDR3 reads CASSIVGQGNTEAFF. In DNA, the CDR3 is TGTGCCAGTAGTATAGTCGGGCAGGGTAACACTGAAGCTTTCTTT.

This clone was found once. This sequence joins TRBV5-1 and TRBJ2-4, with TRBD2 matching 12 bases. J gave up 7 bases and V 0 bases, and 5 bases lay outside the gene matches. This CDR3 is 16 amino acids long. Germline V CDR1 and CDR2: SGHRS, YFSETQ. This CDR3 reads CASSLGKTSGSNIQYF. For the CDR3, the DNA is TGCGCCAGCAGCTTGGGGAAGACTAGCGGGAGTAACATTCAGTACTTC.

The chain has TRBV6-1 and TRBJ1-1; D might be TRBD1 (5 bases). Trimming left V 6 bases short and J 1 base short, with 12 bases between. Germline V gene sequence: CDR1 MNHNS, CDR2 SASEGT. This CDR3 region has 14 residues. As DNA, the CDR3 is TGTGCCAGCAGACACTTTGACAGGAACACTGAAGCTTTCTTT. It encodes CASRHFDRNTEAFF.

This chain joins TRBV2 and TRBJ1-2; TRBD1 matches 7 bases. Trimming took 6 bases from V and 5 from J; bases not matched to a gene: 9. The germline gives CDR1 SNHLY, CDR2 FYNNEI. CDR3 length equals 14 residues. In DNA form, the CDR3 reads TGTGCCAGCAGGCCGACAGGGAACTCTTATGGCTACACCTTC. Translated, it gives CASRPTGNSYGYTF. The whole variable domain, remainder taken from reference TRBV2 and TRBJ1-2, is EPEVTQTPSHQVTQMGQEVILRCVPISNHLYFYWYRQILGQKVEFLVSFYNNEISEKSEIFDDQFSVERPDGSNFTLKIRSTKLEDSAMYFCASRPTGNSYGYTFGSGTRLTVV.